This is a list of T cell receptor beta chains from one sample in a study of T cell responses to AZD1222 COVID-19 vaccine. The method was immunoSEQ multiplex PCR; TCRdb's version includes in-frame clones alone and lacks a portion of them. The sample consists of about 140,000 clones, approximately 90% of them appearing once. This material consisted of peripheral blood, taken 28 days after the second AZD1222 dose. These receptors were taken from an adult who received the AZD1222 COVID-19 vaccine. Each CDR3 is given with its conserved first and last residue. The D gene is left open where the match is weak. Clone size is shown for a subset of rows, as once, few, many or a class of expanded clone.

D gene: .; V gene: TRBV5-1; clone size: .; J gene: TRBJ1-3; CDR3 DNA: TGCGCCAGCAGCGGGGGGACGGATGGAAACACCATATATTTT; CDR3 protein: CASSGGTDGNTIYF
D gene: TRBD2; V gene: TRBV28; clone size: .; J gene: TRBJ2-2; CDR3 DNA: TGTGCCAGCAGTCCTAGCGGTACGGTCGGGGAGCTGTTTTTT; CDR3 protein: CASSPSGTVGELFF
D gene: .; V gene: TRBV20-1; clone size: .; J gene: TRBJ1-1; CDR3 DNA: TGCAGTGCTAGTAGGGGGAGGACTGAAGCTTTCTTT; CDR3 protein: CSASRGRTEAFF
D gene: .; V gene: TRBV4-1; clone size: .; J gene: TRBJ2-1; CDR3 DNA: TGCGCCAGCAGCATCTTGGATAATGAGCAGTTCTTC; CDR3 protein: CASSILDNEQFF
D gene: .; V gene: TRBV27; clone size: .; J gene: TRBJ1-5; CDR3 DNA: TGTGCCAGCAGATCGCGTCCTGAGAGTTCCAATCAGCCCCAGCATTTT; CDR3 protein: CASRSRPESSNQPQHF
D gene: .; V gene: TRBV7-2; clone size: .; J gene: TRBJ2-5; CDR3 DNA: TGTGCCAGCAGCGCGCGTCCCCCGGGGACCCAGTACTTC; CDR3 protein: CASSARPPGTQYF
D gene: .; V gene: TRBV5-1; clone size: .; J gene: TRBJ2-1; CDR3 DNA: TGCGCCAGCAGCGAGACTTATAGCTCCTACAATGAGCAGTTCTTC; CDR3 protein: CASSETYSSYNEQFF
D gene: .; V gene: TRBV7-8; clone size: .; J gene: TRBJ1-1; CDR3 DNA: TGTGCCAGCAGCTTAACACCGGATTGGTTGATAGCAGCGAACACTGAAGCTTTCTTT; CDR3 protein: CASSLTPDWLIAANTEAFF
D gene: .; V gene: TRBV5-1; clone size: once; J gene: TRBJ1-3; CDR3 DNA: TGCGCCAGCCCCCGTATAGTATCTGGAAACACCATATATTTT; CDR3 protein: CASPRIVSGNTIYF
D gene: .; V gene: TRBV5-8; clone size: .; J gene: TRBJ2-7; CDR3 DNA: TGTGCCAGCAGCTCACCCATTACAGGGAGGCACGACGAGCAGTACTTC; CDR3 protein: CASSSPITGRHDEQYF
D gene: TRBD1; V gene: TRBV28; clone size: .; J gene: TRBJ2-7; CDR3 DNA: TGTGCCAGCAGTTTTCCCGGACAGGCCTACGAGCAGTACTTC; CDR3 protein: CASSFPGQAYEQYF
D gene: TRBD2; V gene: TRBV3-1/TRBV3-2; clone size: .; J gene: TRBJ2-5; CDR3 DNA: TGTGCCAGCAGCCAAGCTAGCGGGGGTGTCGAGACCCAGTACTTC; CDR3 protein: CASSQASGGVETQYF
D gene: .; V gene: TRBV7-2; clone size: .; J gene: TRBJ1-5; CDR3 DNA: TGTGCCAGCAGCTTAGTAGGGGGGGCCAATCAGCCCCAGCATTTT; CDR3 protein: CASSLVGGANQPQHF
D gene: TRBD1; V gene: TRBV27; clone size: .; J gene: TRBJ1-5; CDR3 DNA: TGTGCCAGCAGCCTAGTTCCTCCCTATAACTCAGGGGGCAGTGAGGATCAGCCCCAGCATTTT; CDR3 protein: CASSLVPPYNSGGSEDQPQHF
D gene: .; V gene: TRBV20-1; clone size: once; J gene: TRBJ2-7; CDR3 DNA: TGCTCCTCCGAAGGAGCGGACGAGCAGTACTTC; CDR3 protein: CSSEGADEQYF
D gene: TRBD2; V gene: TRBV28; clone size: .; J gene: TRBJ2-2; CDR3 DNA: TGTGCCAGCAGTCTTCCGGGACTAGCGGAAACCGGGGAGCTGTTTTTT; CDR3 protein: CASSLPGLAETGELFF
D gene: .; V gene: TRBV19; clone size: .; J gene: TRBJ2-7; CDR3 DNA: TGTGCCAGTAGTATAACAGGACCCTACGAGCAGTACTTC; CDR3 protein: CASSITGPYEQYF
D gene: .; V gene: TRBV6-5; clone size: once; J gene: TRBJ2-3; CDR3 DNA: TGTGCCAGCAGTTACGGGACTGTAAATCCAGATACGCAGTATTTT; CDR3 protein: CASSYGTVNPDTQYF
D gene: TRBD1; V gene: TRBV12-5; clone size: .; J gene: TRBJ1-2; CDR3 DNA: TGTGCTATAAGGGGGCGAGGCGGCTACACCTTC; CDR3 protein: CAIRGRGGYTF
D gene: .; V gene: TRBV7-2; clone size: .; J gene: TRBJ2-1; CDR3 DNA: TGTGCCAGCAGCTTAGGGACCGGGACCCACAATGAGCAGTTCTTC; CDR3 protein: CASSLGTGTHNEQFF
D gene: TRBD1; V gene: TRBV10-1; clone size: .; J gene: TRBJ2-2; CDR3 DNA: TGCGCCAGCAGAGCAGGACAGGGGACCGGGGAGCTGTTTTTT; CDR3 protein: CASRAGQGTGELFF
D gene: TRBD1; V gene: TRBV9; clone size: few; J gene: TRBJ1-6; CDR3 DNA: TGTGCCAGCAGCGGTGGGGGACAGGGCGGTTCACCCCTCCACTTT; CDR3 protein: CASSGGGQGGSPLHF
D gene: .; V gene: TRBV3-1/TRBV3-2; clone size: .; J gene: TRBJ2-7; CDR3 DNA: TGTGCCAGCAGCCAGGAAAAAGATGCCGAGCAGTACTTC; CDR3 protein: CASSQEKDAEQYF
D gene: .; V gene: TRBV3-1/TRBV3-2; clone size: .; J gene: TRBJ1-4; CDR3 DNA: TGTGCCAGCAGCCAAAGGGAAGCAACTAATGAAAAACTGTTTTTT; CDR3 protein: CASSQREATNEKLFF
D gene: .; V gene: TRBV3-1/TRBV3-2; clone size: .; J gene: TRBJ1-2; CDR3 DNA: TGTGCCAGCAGCCCCCGGGGCGGAGGTGGCTACACCTTC; CDR3 protein: CASSPRGGGGYTF
D gene: .; V gene: TRBV5-1; clone size: .; J gene: TRBJ2-5; CDR3 DNA: TGCGCCAGCAGCTTCCGGCTAGGGGGGGAGACCCAGTACTTC; CDR3 protein: CASSFRLGGETQYF
D gene: TRBD1; V gene: TRBV10-1; clone size: .; J gene: TRBJ2-3; CDR3 DNA: TGCGCCAGCAGTGAGCCGGGGGGACAGGGGAGAGATACGCAGTATTTT; CDR3 protein: CASSEPGGQGRDTQYF
D gene: .; V gene: TRBV28; clone size: .; J gene: TRBJ2-5; CDR3 DNA: TGTGCCAGTACCGAACCTTCCACGGGGGGCGTTTTTCGAGAGACCCAGTACTTC; CDR3 protein: CASTEPSTGGVFRETQYF
D gene: .; V gene: TRBV5-1; clone size: .; J gene: TRBJ1-1; CDR3 DNA: TGCGCCAGCAGCTGGGACATGGCTCGTCGCGCTGAAGCTTTCTTT; CDR3 protein: CASSWDMARRAEAFF
D gene: .; V gene: TRBV5-1; clone size: .; J gene: TRBJ2-2; CDR3 DNA: TGCGCCAGCGCATACCAAGGTCAAGGGAACACCGGGGAGCTGTTTTTT; CDR3 protein: CASAYQGQGNTGELFF
D gene: .; V gene: TRBV27; clone size: .; J gene: TRBJ1-6; CDR3 DNA: TGTGCCAGCAGTTTATACTCTAATTCACCCCTCCACTTT; CDR3 protein: CASSLYSNSPLHF
D gene: .; V gene: TRBV7-3; clone size: .; J gene: TRBJ1-2; CDR3 DNA: TGTGCCAGCAGCTTAAAGAGTGGCAGCCCAAGTGGCTACACCTTC; CDR3 protein: CASSLKSGSPSGYTF
D gene: .; V gene: TRBV6-4; clone size: .; J gene: TRBJ2-6; CDR3 DNA: TGTGCCAGCAGTGAGGGGCCACGGTGGGCCGGGGCCAACGTCCTGACTTTC; CDR3 protein: CASSEGPRWAGANVLTF
D gene: .; V gene: TRBV7-3; clone size: .; J gene: TRBJ2-1; CDR3 DNA: TGTGCCAGCAGCTTAGGGCACCAATCCGATGAGCAGTTCTTC; CDR3 protein: CASSLGHQSDEQFF
D gene: .; V gene: TRBV2; clone size: .; J gene: TRBJ1-5; CDR3 DNA: TGTGCCAGCAGTGTAGACGGAAGCAATCAGCCCCAGCATTTT; CDR3 protein: CASSVDGSNQPQHF